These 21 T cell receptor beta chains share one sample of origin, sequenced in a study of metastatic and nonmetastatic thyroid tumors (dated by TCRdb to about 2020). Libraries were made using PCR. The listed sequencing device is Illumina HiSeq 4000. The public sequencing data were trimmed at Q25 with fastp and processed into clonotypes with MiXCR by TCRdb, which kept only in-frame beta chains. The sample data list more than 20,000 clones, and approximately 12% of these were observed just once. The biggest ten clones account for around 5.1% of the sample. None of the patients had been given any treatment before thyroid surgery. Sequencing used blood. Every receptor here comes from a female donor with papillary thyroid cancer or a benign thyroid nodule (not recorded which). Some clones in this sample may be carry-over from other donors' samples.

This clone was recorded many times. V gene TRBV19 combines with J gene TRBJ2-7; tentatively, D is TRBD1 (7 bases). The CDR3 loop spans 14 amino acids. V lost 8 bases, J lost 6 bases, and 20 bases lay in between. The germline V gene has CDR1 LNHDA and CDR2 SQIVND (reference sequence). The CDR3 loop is CASGDYRGGREQYF. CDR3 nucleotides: TGTGCCAGTGGGGATTACAGGGGAGGCCGCGAGCAGTACTTC.

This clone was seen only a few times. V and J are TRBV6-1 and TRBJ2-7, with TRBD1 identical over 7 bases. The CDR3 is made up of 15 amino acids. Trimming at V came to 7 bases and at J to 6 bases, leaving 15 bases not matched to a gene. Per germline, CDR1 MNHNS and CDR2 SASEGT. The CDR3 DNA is TGTGCCAGCACCCCATTGACAGGGTCGGGTAGCGAGCAGTACTTC. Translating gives CASTPLTGSGSEQYF.

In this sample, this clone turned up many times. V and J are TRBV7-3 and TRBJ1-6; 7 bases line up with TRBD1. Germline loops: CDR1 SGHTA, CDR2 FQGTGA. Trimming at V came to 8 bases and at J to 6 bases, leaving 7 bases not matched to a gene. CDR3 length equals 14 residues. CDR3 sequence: CASGSGTANSPLHF. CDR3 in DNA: TGTGCCAGCGGATCAGGGACAGCTAATTCACCCCTCCACTTT.

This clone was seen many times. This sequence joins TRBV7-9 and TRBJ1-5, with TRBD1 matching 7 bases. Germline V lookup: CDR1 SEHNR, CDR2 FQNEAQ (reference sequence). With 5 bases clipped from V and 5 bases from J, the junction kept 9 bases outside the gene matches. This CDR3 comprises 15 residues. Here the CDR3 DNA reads TGTGCCAGCAGCCCTACAGGGGCGCCCGATCAGCCCCAGCATTTT. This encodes CASSPTGAPDQPQHF.

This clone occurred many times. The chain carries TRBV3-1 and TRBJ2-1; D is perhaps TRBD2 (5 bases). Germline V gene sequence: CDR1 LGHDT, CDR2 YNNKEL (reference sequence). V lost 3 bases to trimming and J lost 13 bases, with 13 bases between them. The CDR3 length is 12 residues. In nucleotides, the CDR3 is TGTGCCAGCAGCCAGAGGGATCTTGATCAGTTCTTC. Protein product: CASSQRDLDQFF.

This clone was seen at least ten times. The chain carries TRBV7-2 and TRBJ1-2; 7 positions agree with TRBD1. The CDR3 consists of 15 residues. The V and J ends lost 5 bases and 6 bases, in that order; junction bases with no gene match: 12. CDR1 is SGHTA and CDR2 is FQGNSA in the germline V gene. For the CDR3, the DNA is TGTGCCAGCAGCCCCTATCGACAGGGAGGTCATGGCTACACCTTC. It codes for CASSPYRQGGHGYTF.

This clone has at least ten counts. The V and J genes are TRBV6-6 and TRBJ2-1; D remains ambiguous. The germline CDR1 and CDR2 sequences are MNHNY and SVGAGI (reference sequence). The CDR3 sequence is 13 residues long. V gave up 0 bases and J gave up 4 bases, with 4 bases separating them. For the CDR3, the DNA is TGTGCCAGCAGTTACTCCGTATACAATGAGCAGTTCTTC. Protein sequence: CASSYSVYNEQFF.

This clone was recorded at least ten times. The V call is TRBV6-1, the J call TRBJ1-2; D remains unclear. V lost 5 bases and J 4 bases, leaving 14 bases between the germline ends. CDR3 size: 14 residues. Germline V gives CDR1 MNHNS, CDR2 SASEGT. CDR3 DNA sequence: TGTGCCAGCAGTCCGGTACAGAGCCTCTATGGCTACACCTTC. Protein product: CASSPVQSLYGYTF.

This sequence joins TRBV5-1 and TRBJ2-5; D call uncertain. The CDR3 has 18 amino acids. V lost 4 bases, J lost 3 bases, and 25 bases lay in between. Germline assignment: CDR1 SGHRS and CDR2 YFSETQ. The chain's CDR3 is CASSTDLYRRDWEETQYF. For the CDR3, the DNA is TGCGCCAGCAGCACCGATCTGTACCGACGCGATTGGGAAGAGACCCAGTACTTC.

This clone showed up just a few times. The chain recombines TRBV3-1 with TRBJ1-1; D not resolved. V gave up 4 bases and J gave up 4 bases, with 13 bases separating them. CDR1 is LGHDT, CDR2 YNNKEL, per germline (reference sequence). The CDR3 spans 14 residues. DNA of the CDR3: TGTGCCAGCAGCCTTGACGTCTTTTCCACTGAAGCTTTCTTT. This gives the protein CASSLDVFSTEAFF.

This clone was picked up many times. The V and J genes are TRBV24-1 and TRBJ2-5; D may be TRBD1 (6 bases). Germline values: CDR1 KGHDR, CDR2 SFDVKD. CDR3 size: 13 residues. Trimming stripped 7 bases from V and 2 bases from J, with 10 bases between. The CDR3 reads CATSYREQETQYF. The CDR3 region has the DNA TGTGCCACCAGCTACAGGGAGCAAGAGACCCAGTACTTC.

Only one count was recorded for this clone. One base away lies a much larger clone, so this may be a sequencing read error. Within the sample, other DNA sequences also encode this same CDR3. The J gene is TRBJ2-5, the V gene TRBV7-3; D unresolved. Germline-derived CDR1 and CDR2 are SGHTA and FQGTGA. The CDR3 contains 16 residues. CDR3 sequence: CASSLGPSADVETQYF. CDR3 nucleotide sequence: TGTGCCAGCAGCTTAGGTCCTTCCGCGGACGTGGAGACACAGTACTTC.

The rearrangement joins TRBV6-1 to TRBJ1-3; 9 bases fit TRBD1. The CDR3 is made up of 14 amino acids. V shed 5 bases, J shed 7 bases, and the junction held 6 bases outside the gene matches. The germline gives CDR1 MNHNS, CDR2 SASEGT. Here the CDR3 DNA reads TGTGCCAGCAGTACGGACAGGGGTTACAACACCATATATTTT. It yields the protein CASSTDRGYNTIYF.

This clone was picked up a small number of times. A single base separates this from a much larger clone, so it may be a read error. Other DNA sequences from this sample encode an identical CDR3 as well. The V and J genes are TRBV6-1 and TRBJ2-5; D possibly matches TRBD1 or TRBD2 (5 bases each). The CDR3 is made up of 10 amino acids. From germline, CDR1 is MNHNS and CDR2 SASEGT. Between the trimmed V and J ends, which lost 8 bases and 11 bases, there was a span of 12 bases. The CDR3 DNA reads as TGTGCCAGCGGACGGGACCGTCAGTACTTC. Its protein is CASGRDRQYF.

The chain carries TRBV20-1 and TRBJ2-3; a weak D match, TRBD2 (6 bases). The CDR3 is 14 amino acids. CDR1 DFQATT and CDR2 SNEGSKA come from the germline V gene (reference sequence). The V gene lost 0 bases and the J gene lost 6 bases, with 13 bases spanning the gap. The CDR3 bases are TGCAGTGCTAGAGATCGGCGGGGCTCCGATACGCAGTATTTT. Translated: CSARDRRGSDTQYF.

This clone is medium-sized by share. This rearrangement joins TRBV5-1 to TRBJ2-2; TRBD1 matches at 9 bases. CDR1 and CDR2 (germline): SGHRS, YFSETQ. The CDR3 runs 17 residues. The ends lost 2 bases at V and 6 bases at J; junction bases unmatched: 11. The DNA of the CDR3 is TGCGCCAGCAGCTTAAGTGTCGGGGGACAGGGTTCCGGGGAGCTGTTTTTT. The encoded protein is CASSLSVGGQGSGELFF.

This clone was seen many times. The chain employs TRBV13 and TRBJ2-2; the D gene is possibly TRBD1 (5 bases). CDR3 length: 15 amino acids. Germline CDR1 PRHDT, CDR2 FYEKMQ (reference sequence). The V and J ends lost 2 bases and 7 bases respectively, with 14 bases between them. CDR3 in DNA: TGTGCCAGCAGCTTACAGGGTGGCGGTCACGGGGAGCTGTTTTTT. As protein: CASSLQGGGHGELFF.

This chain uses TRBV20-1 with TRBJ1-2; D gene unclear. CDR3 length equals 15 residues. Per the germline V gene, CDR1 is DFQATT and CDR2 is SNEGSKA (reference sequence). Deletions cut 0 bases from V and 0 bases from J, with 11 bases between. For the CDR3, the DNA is TGCAGTGCTAGAGATCTCGGGAGGCCTAACTATGGCTACACCTTC. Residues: CSARDLGRPNYGYTF.

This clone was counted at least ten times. The CDR3 reads CASSLYPAGVNEQYF. In DNA, the CDR3 is TGTGCCAGCAGTTTATACCCGGCGGGAGTTAATGAGCAGTACTTC. This sequence joins TRBV28 and TRBJ2-7, with TRBD2 identical over 7 bases. Germline CDR1 reads MDHEN; CDR2 reads SYDVKM. V lost 1 base, J lost 7 bases, and 10 bases stayed unmatched. The CDR3 contains 15 residues.

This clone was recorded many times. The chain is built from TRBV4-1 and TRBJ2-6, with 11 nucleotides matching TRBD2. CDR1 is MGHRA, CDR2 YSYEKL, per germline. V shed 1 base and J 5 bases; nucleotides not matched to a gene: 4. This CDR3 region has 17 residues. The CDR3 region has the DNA TGCGCCAGCAGCCAAGGACTAGCGGGACCTAGGGCCAACGTCCTGACTTTC. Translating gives CASSQGLAGPRANVLTF.

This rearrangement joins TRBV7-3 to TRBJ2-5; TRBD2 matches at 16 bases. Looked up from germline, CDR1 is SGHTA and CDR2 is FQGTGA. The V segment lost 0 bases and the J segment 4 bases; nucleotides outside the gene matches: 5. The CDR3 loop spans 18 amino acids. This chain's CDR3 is CASSLTGLAGGPGETQYF. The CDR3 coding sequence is TGTGCCAGCAGCTTAACGGGACTAGCGGGAGGGCCGGGAGAGACCCAGTACTTC.